A single sample is the source of the 10 T cell receptor beta chains below, sequenced in a study of blood T cell repertoires in COVID-19. Data came from immunoSEQ multiplex PCR; TCRdb stores just in-frame clones and leaves some out. The data show 180,000 or so clones, with roughly four fifths seen just once and about 2.6% held by the top ten. The material sequenced was peripheral blood. The receptor source for this set is a human donor with acute or convalescent COVID-19. The donor label of this sample is uncertain.

This chain connects TRBV18 to TRBJ1-3; 10 nucleotides agree with TRBD1. This CDR3 spans 15 amino acids. Germline lookup yields CDR1 KGHSH and CDR2 LQKENI. The V segment lost 4 bases and the J segment 4 bases; nucleotides outside the gene matches: 4. The CDR3 sequence is CASSLDRGFGNTIYF. As DNA, the CDR3 is TGTGCCAGCTCACTGGACAGGGGGTTCGGAAACACCATATATTTT.

The chain joins TRBV2 to TRBJ2-1, with D unclear. The length of the CDR3 is 13 residues. Trimming took 6 bases from V and 9 from J, leaving 15 bases between them. Germline V gene data show CDR1 as SNHLY and CDR2 as FYNNEI. The CDR3 spells CASSLRGLVEQFF. CDR3 nucleotides: TGTGCCAGCAGCCTACGAGGTCTGGTTGAGCAGTTCTTC.

The chain has TRBV18 and TRBJ1-3; 7 positions agree with TRBD1. V trimming: 6 bases; J trimming: 0 bases; junction bases outside the gene matches: 20. The CDR3 runs 20 residues. CDR1 and CDR2 (germline): KGHSH, LQKENI. CDR3 in amino acids: CASSPGTAIGPTHSGNTIYF. The CDR3 DNA follows: TGTGCCAGCTCTCCCGGGACAGCCATAGGCCCTACTCACTCTGGAAACACCATATATTTT. Together with reference TRBV18 and TRBJ1-3, the CDR3 gives the full variable domain: NAGVMQNPRHLVRRRGQEARLRCSPMKGHSHVYWYRQLPEEGLKFMVYLQKENIIDESGMPKERFSAEFPKEGPSILRIQQVVRGDSAAYFCASSPGTAIGPTHSGNTIYFGEGSWLTVV.

The gene calls are TRBV2 and TRBJ2-1, with 7 bases lining up with TRBD1. J gave up 3 bases and V 10 bases, and 3 bases lay outside the gene matches. The CDR3 has 12 residues. CDR1 is SNHLY and CDR2 is FYNNEI in the germline V gene. Written as DNA, the CDR3 is TGTGCCACAGGACAGGACTACAATGAGCAGTTCTTC. This encodes CATGQDYNEQFF.

This sequence joins TRBV7-3 and TRBJ1-1; D possibly corresponds to TRBD1 (6 bases). V was cut by 1 base and J by 10 bases, with 16 bases left in between. The germline CDR1 and CDR2 sequences are SGHTA and FQGTGA. This CDR3 has 14 residues. This CDR3 is CASSLRDHRDAAFF. The CDR3 DNA reads as TGTGCCAGCAGCTTAAGGGATCACAGGGATGCAGCTTTCTTT.

The chain carries TRBV9 and TRBJ2-5, with D possibly TRBD2 on 5 matching bases. The V and J ends lost 0 bases and 0 bases respectively, with 9 bases between them. Germline V gene data show CDR1 as SGDLS and CDR2 as YYNGEE. This CDR3 has 15 amino acids. In DNA form, the CDR3 reads TGTGCCAGCAGCGTAGGGGCCGGGGACCAAGAGACCCAGTACTTC. It yields the protein CASSVGAGDQETQYF.

This chain connects TRBV20-1 to TRBJ1-1; perhaps TRBD1 as D (5 bases). From germline, CDR1 is DFQATT and CDR2 SNEGSKA (reference sequence). V lost 3 bases and J lost 1, with 15 bases in between. The CDR3 is 15 residues long. The CDR3, as DNA: TGCAGTGCTAGTTTAGCGGGACGGCAGAACACTGAAGCTTTCTTT. This sequence encodes CSASLAGRQNTEAFF.

The rearrangement joins TRBV5-6 to TRBJ1-1; D gene unclear. The CDR3 is made up of 14 amino acids. CDR1 is SGHDT and CDR2 is YYEEEE in the germline V gene. Trimming removed 4 bases from V and 0 bases from J, with 10 bases in between. The CDR3 region is CASSPDTLNTEAFF. The CDR3 DNA follows: TGTGCCAGCAGCCCCGACACCTTGAACACTGAAGCTTTCTTT.

V is TRBV2 and J is TRBJ1-6; unclear D gene. Per the germline V gene, CDR1 is SNHLY and CDR2 is FYNNEI. The CDR3 extends over 13 amino acids. The CDR3 DNA reads TGTGCAGGCCTAGATGACTCCAATTCACCCCTCCACTTT. As protein: CAGLDDSNSPLHF.

This clone was seen only once. The J gene is TRBJ2-1, the V gene TRBV19; 9 bases match TRBD1. CDR3 length: 13 amino acids. V was clipped by 10 bases and J by 7 bases; unmatched bases: 8. From germline, CDR1 is LNHDA and CDR2 SQIVND (reference sequence). The CDR3 DNA sequence: TGTGCCACCGTGGGACAGGGAAGAAATGAGCAGTTCTTC. This translates into CATVGQGRNEQFF.